Following are 17 T cell receptor beta chains from one sample sequenced in a study of tumor and adjacent non-tumor tissue in lung cancer. The template was RNA from unsorted bulk tissue. This non-tumor lung sample came from over 3 cm beyond the tumor edge. TCRbeta libraries were built with three rounds of nested PCR, modified from ARM-PCR. TCRdb reprocessed the multiplex PCR reads with MiXCR, giving one entry per CDR3 protein. The sample carries roughly 67,000 distinct CDR3 sequences, around three quarters recorded once. Input material: distant non-tumor lung tissue. The receptors shown here come from a man between 60 and 70 years old with non-small cell lung cancer.

The V and J genes are TRBV6-1 and TRBJ2-6, with TRBD1 identical over 8 bases. V lost 7 bases, J lost 5 bases, and 10 bases stayed unmatched. CDR3 length equals 16 residues. In germline, CDR1 is MNHNS, CDR2 SASEGT. CDR3 DNA sequence: TGTGCCAGCAATCAGGGGGCATTCTCCAGGGCCAACGTCCTGACTTTC. Amino acid sequence: CASNQGAFSRANVLTF.

This clonotype was seen a single time. The conserved closing phenylalanine or tryptophan is absent in this CDR3, likely reflecting a read error. The chain is built from TRBV6-1 and TRBJ2-3; 8 bases match TRBD1. The V segment lost 7 bases and the J segment 2 bases; nucleotides outside the gene matches: 5. From germline, CDR1 is MNHNS and CDR2 SASEGT. The length of the CDR3 is 14 residues. DNA of the CDR3: TGTGCCAGCATTAGGACAGGGTCCACAGATACGCAGTATTAT. It is translated as CASIRTGSTDTQYY.

Comment on this clonotype: It is likely a read error, because the conserved phenylalanine at the end of the CDR3 is missing. The rearrangement uses TRBV11-1 and TRBJ2-2, with D tentatively TRBD2 (5 bases). There are 14 residues in the CDR3. CDR1 SGHAT and CDR2 FQDESV come from the germline V gene (reference sequence). The CDR3 region is CDSSYTSGTGELFS. Here the CDR3 DNA reads TGTGACAGCAGCTATACTAGTGGTACCGGGGAACTGTTTTCT.

With regard to this clonotype: Likely a read error: the CDR3 ends without its conserved phenylalanine or tryptophan. The chain couples TRBV29-1 to TRBJ2-7, with D possibly TRBD2 on 5 matching bases. The CDR3 has 13 residues. CDR1 is SQVTM and CDR2 is ANQGSEA in the germline V gene. V lost 7 bases, J lost 0 bases, and 13 bases lay in between. In DNA, the CDR3 is TGCAGCGCGAGGTCGGAGGTCTCCTACGAGCAGTACTAC. Translation gives CSARSEVSYEQYY.

Many counts were recorded for this clonotype. This sequence joins TRBV5-6 and TRBJ2-7, with TRBD1 as a possible D gene (8 bases). This CDR3 spans 13 amino acids. CDR1 is SGHDT, CDR2 YYEEEE, per germline. Between the trimmed V and J ends, which lost 3 bases and 8 bases, there was a span of 15 bases. The CDR3 DNA reads as TGTGCCAGCAGCTCCTACAGGGGGGGACAGCAGTACTTC. It yields the protein CASSSYRGGQQYF.

In regard to this clonotype: One end of the junction does not line up with germline, which may come from a read error. This sequence joins TRBV5-5 and TRBJ2-3; the match to TRBD2 covers 7 bases. Germline CDR1 and CDR2: SGHKS and YYEKEE (reference sequence). The CDR3 is 15 amino acids. DNA for the CDR3: TGTGCCAGCAGCCGGCGGGGAGGGCGGCCAGATACGCAGTGTTTT. The encoded protein is CASSRRGGRPDTQCF.

About this clonotype itself: A junction end diverges from the germline sequence, so it may reflect a read error. The chain carries TRBV29-1 and TRBJ2-7, with TRBD1 matching over 8 bases. The CDR3 totals 16 residues. Per germline, CDR1 SQVTM and CDR2 ANQGSEA. The CDR3 region is CIVEGQGREGPHEQYF. DNA of the CDR3: TGCATCGTTGAAGGACAGGGACGGGAAGGACCCCACGAGCAGTACTTC.

Details on this clonotype: Possible read error: a much larger clone is one base away. The rearrangement uses TRBV5-6 and TRBJ1-2; D is perhaps TRBD1 (5 bases). V shed 4 bases and J shed 4 bases, with 11 bases lying between them. Germline V CDR1 and CDR2: SGHDT, YYEEEE. CDR3 size: 13 residues. CDR3: CASSPTEIYGYTF. CDR3 DNA sequence: TGTGCCAGCAGCCCGACAGAGATCTATGGCTACACCTTC.

For this clonotype: A junction end diverges from the germline sequence, so it may reflect a read error. J is TRBJ2-7 and V is TRBV6-5; 7 bases fit TRBD2. CDR1 and CDR2 from the germline V gene are MNHEY and SVGAGI. The CDR3 spans 15 residues. CDR3 amino acids: CTSSYSRRETAEQNF. The CDR3 DNA reads as TGTACCAGCAGTTACTCGAGGCGGGAGACGGCAGAGCAGAACTTC.

This clonotype was detected only once. Here the CDR3 omits its conserved ending phenylalanine or tryptophan, so a read error is the likely source. The genes are TRBV5-6 and TRBJ1-6; possibly TRBD1 for D (6 bases). The CDR3 covers 15 residues. The germline V gene has CDR1 SGHDT and CDR2 YYEEEE. CDR3 coding DNA: TGTGCCAGGAGCTTGAGGCAGGGGAATGGATCACCTCTCCACTCT. This gives the protein CARSLRQGNGSPLHS.

This clonotype was counted ten times or more. This chain's CDR3 is CATSDLQRPNEQFF. In DNA, the CDR3 is TGTGCCACCAGTGATTTGCAAAGACCCAATGAGCAGTTCTTC. The V call is TRBV24-1, the J call TRBJ2-1, with D unclear. Germline V gene data show CDR1 as KGHDR and CDR2 as SFDVKD. Trimming pared 0 bases from V and 6 bases from J, leaving 8 bases between. This CDR3 is 14 amino acids long.

Of note for this clonotype: This may arise from a read error, as a much more abundant clone is one base away. V and J are TRBV28 and TRBJ2-5; tentative D call: TRBD2 (6 bases). The CDR3 is made up of 11 amino acids. Germline CDR1 reads MDHEN; CDR2 reads SYDVKM. The CDR3, as DNA: TGTGCCAGCACCTCTCGGGAGACCCATTACTTC. This gives the protein CASTSRETHYF.

Worth noting for this clonotype: Sequence at one end of the junction differs from germline and may be a read error. The chain has TRBV4-1 and TRBJ2-5, with TRBD1 identical over 8 bases. Per germline, CDR1 MGHRA and CDR2 YSYEKL. There are 16 residues in the CDR3. CDR3 DNA sequence: TGCGCCAGCAGCCAAGATCGCGCAGGGGGACAGGAGACCCAATACTTC. It translates to CASSQDRAGGQETQYF.

As regards this clonotype: One junction end disagrees with the germline gene, perhaps due to a read error. This chain uses TRBV5-4 with TRBJ1-2, with D tentatively TRBD1 (5 bases). The CDR3 sequence is 14 residues long. The germline V gene encodes CDR1 SGHNT and CDR2 YYREEE (reference sequence). The CDR3 reads CASTPGFGTYGYTF. CDR3 in DNA: TGTGCCAGCACCCCAGGGTTTGGGACCTATGGTTACACCTTC.

Points on this clonotype: Being one base from a much bigger clone, this may be a read error. The V gene is TRBV28, the J gene TRBJ1-2; D is unresolved. CDR1 and CDR2 from the germline V gene are MDHEN and SYDVKM. There are 12 residues in the CDR3. The CDR3 sequence: CASRGINYGYIF. The CDR3 DNA is TGTGCCAGCAGGGGTATTAACTATGGCTACATCTTC.

Of note for this clonotype: An end of the junction does not agree with germline; a read error may underlie this. This chain joins TRBV7-8 and TRBJ2-4, with 7 bases identical to TRBD2. Looked up from germline, CDR1 is SGHVS and CDR2 is FQNEAQ. This CDR3 is built from 15 residues. In DNA, the CDR3 is TGTTCCAGCAGCTTAGTTACGAGCGGGGTAAACATTCAGTACTTC. Amino acids: CSSSLVTSGVNIQYF. Complete variable domain (other parts from reference TRBV7-8 and TRBJ2-4): GAGVSQSPRYKVAKRGQDVALRCDPISGHVSLFWYQQALGQGPEFLTYFQNEAQLDKSGLPSDRFFAERPEGSVSTLKIQRTQQEDSAVYLCSSSLVTSGVNIQYFGAGTRLSVL.

J is TRBJ2-7 and V is TRBV7-9; D is uncertain. From germline, CDR1 is SEHNR and CDR2 FQNEAQ (reference sequence). CDR3 length: 10 amino acids. Written as DNA, the CDR3 is TGTGCATGCGGAGAAGGCGAGCAGTACTTC. Translated, it gives CACGEGEQYF.